Presented here are 22 T cell receptor beta chains from one specimen sequenced in a study. TCRdb analysed the 5' RACE reads with MiXCR anew, one entry per CDR3 protein. This repertoire shows 20,000 to 25,000 distinct CDR3 sequences, 30% found once; its top ten account for roughly 2.2%. Sequenced: tumor-infiltrating naive CD4+ T cells sorted from the breast tumor. Specified subset: naive CD4+ T cells, CD4+CD45RA+CD25-. These receptors originate from a female donor with breast cancer.

This clonotype was seen only a few times. V is TRBV20-1 and J is TRBJ1-1; possible D gene TRBD1, 5 bases. V lost 3 bases, J lost 5 bases, and 10 bases lay in between. The germline gives CDR1 DFQATT, CDR2 SNEGSKA (reference sequence). The CDR3 is 12 residues long. DNA of the CDR3: TGCAGTGCTAGGCCGGGGGAAACTGAAGCTTTCTTT. The encoded protein is CSARPGETEAFF.

This clonotype is categorized as medium-sized (0.01 to 0.1%). This chain connects TRBV7-8 to TRBJ1-2, with unresolved D. V lost 5 bases and J lost 3, with 19 bases in between. This CDR3 is built from 16 residues. Germline V lookup: CDR1 SGHVS, CDR2 FQNEAQ. The CDR3 spells CASSKVRVGRHYGYTF. The DNA of the CDR3 is TGTGCCAGCAGCAAGGTCCGGGTAGGCAGGCACTATGGCTACACCTTC.

The V and J genes are TRBV6-5 and TRBJ2-5; D is undetermined. The V gene's germline CDR1 is MNHEY and CDR2 SVGAGI. V lost 2 bases and J lost 5, with 3 bases in between. The CDR3 runs to 11 residues. CDR3 in amino acids: CASSYLETQYF. Written as DNA, the CDR3 is TGTGCCAGCAGTTACCTGGAGACCCAGTACTTC.

There are many counts of this clonotype. This chain links TRBV6-5 with TRBJ2-7; perhaps TRBD2 as D (6 bases). This CDR3 is 14 amino acids long. Trimming pared 4 bases from V and 3 bases from J, leaving 13 bases between. The germline V gene encodes CDR1 MNHEY and CDR2 SVGAGI. CDR3 loop: CASSFTGGFYEQYF. For the CDR3, the DNA is TGTGCCAGCAGTTTCACCGGGGGATTCTACGAGCAGTACTTC.

Notes on this clonotype: This may come from a read error, since a much larger clone is one base off. The chain combines TRBV6-5 with TRBJ2-2; D unresolved. Per the germline V gene, CDR1 is MNHEY and CDR2 is SVGAGI. V lost 8 bases and J lost 3, with 19 bases in between. This CDR3 has 16 residues. CDR3 sequence (DNA): TGTGCCAGCGCGTTGGGAAGGGCCCTGGACACCGGGGAGCTGTTTTTT. Amino acid sequence: CASALGRALDTGELFF.

About this clonotype: A clone one base away is much larger, so this may be a read error. The chain recombines TRBV2 with TRBJ1-1; weak D call: TRBD1 (5 bases). This CDR3 is 13 amino acids long. V was cut by 7 bases and J by 5 bases, with 14 bases left in between. CDR1 is SNHLY and CDR2 is FYNNEI in the germline V gene. Here the CDR3 reads CASTGRRRTEAFF. CDR3 nucleotide sequence: TGTGCCAGCACAGGGAGGAGGCGGACTGAAGCTTTCTTT.

The table lists this clonotype with a count of one. The V and J genes are TRBV9 and TRBJ2-7; 10 positions agree with TRBD1. V was clipped by 4 bases and J by 2 bases; unmatched bases: 9. There are 16 residues in the CDR3. Germline loops: CDR1 SGDLS, CDR2 YYNGEE. The CDR3 coding sequence is TGTGCCAGCAGCCCCCGGCGGGGGACAGGGGCCTACGAGCAGTACTTC. Translating it yields CASSPRRGTGAYEQYF.

The J gene is TRBJ2-7, the V gene TRBV29-1, with 8 bases lining up with TRBD2. Germline V gene data show CDR1 as SQVTM and CDR2 as ANQGSEA. V shed 5 bases and J 4 bases; nucleotides not matched to a gene: 7. The CDR3 runs 13 residues. CDR3 in DNA: TGCAGCGTTCCTGGACTAGCTGAGTACGAGCAGTACTTC. Translating it yields CSVPGLAEYEQYF.

The sample holds a few counts of this clonotype. The CDR3 DNA reads as TGTGCCAGCTCTCAGCTAGGGAATGAGCAGTTCTTC. Translating it yields CASSQLGNEQFF. This chain uses TRBV18 with TRBJ2-1; D is ambiguous. Germline assignment: CDR1 KGHSH and CDR2 LQKENI. V lost 6 bases and J lost 7, with 10 bases in between. This CDR3 is built from 12 residues. Combining the CDR3 with reference TRBV18 and TRBJ2-1 gives the whole variable domain NAGVMQNPRHLVRRRGQEARLRCSPMKGHSHVYWYRQLPEEGLKFMVYLQKENIIDESGMPKERFSAEFPKEGPSILRIQQVVRGDSAAYFCASSQLGNEQFFGPGTRLTVL.

By sample fraction, this clonotype is medium-sized. The gene calls are TRBV5-1 and TRBJ1-1, with TRBD1 as a possible D gene (6 bases). Germline lookup yields CDR1 SGHRS and CDR2 YFSETQ. The V end was cut by 4 bases, the J end by 4 bases, with 14 bases between. The CDR3 is 14 residues long. The CDR3 sequence is CASSILQGGTEAFF. As DNA, the CDR3 is TGCGCCAGCAGCATCCTACAGGGAGGCACTGAAGCTTTCTTT. Supplemented by reference TRBV5-1 and TRBJ1-1, the full variable domain reads KAGVTQTPRYLIKTRGQQVTLSCSPISGHRSVSWYQQTPGQGLQFLFEYFSETQRNKGNFPGRFSGRQFSNSRSEMNVSTLELGDSALYLCASSILQGGTEAFFGQGTRLTVV.

V usage is TRBV7-9 and J usage is TRBJ2-3; 8 nucleotides align to TRBD2. V trimming: 2 bases; J trimming: 6 bases; junction bases outside the gene matches: 7. This CDR3 has 15 residues. From germline, CDR1 is SEHNR and CDR2 FQNEAQ (reference sequence). The CDR3 reads CASSLTGGRTDTQYF. CDR3 coding DNA: TGTGCCAGCAGCTTAACGGGAGGGCGGACGGATACGCAGTATTTT.

Only a few counts were recorded for this clonotype. V and J are TRBV6-5 and TRBJ1-5; possible D gene TRBD1, 5 bases. This CDR3 is 14 amino acids long. CDR1 and CDR2 (germline): MNHEY, SVGAGI. Trimming removed 6 bases from V and 5 bases from J, with 14 bases in between. The CDR3 spells CASRGLGADQPQHF. DNA of the CDR3: TGTGCCAGCAGGGGGCTAGGGGCGGATCAGCCCCAGCATTTT.

This clonotype was seen a few times. This chain joins TRBV6-6 and TRBJ1-2; 7 bases are a match to TRBD1. CDR1 and CDR2 from the germline V gene are MNHNY and SVGAGI (reference sequence). This CDR3 is built from 16 residues. V shed 6 bases, J shed 0 bases, and the junction held 10 bases outside the gene matches. The CDR3 DNA follows: TGTGCCAGCAGCTTCGGGAGGGGGCCTGCTAACTATGGCTACACCTTC. Protein: CASSFGRGPANYGYTF.

In this sample, this clonotype turned up many times. This chain uses TRBV4-1 with TRBJ1-6; D perhaps matches TRBD1 (6 bases). V lost 4 bases, J lost 10 bases, and 17 bases lay in between. Germline loops: CDR1 MGHRA, CDR2 YSYEKL. CDR3 length: 15 amino acids. The CDR3 loop is CASSPWGGAGSPLHF. The CDR3 nucleotides are TGCGCCAGCAGCCCATGGGGGGGCGCGGGATCACCCCTCCACTTT.

In its sample, this clonotype was seen a few times. This chain connects TRBV25-1 to TRBJ2-1; TRBD2 matches 9 bases. The junction had 12 bases not matched to a gene; V was cut back by 1 base and J by 5 bases. From germline, CDR1 is MGHDK and CDR2 SYGVNS. CDR3 size: 18 residues. The CDR3 is CASSEFPGREGPDNEQFF. The CDR3 bases are TGTGCCAGCAGTGAATTCCCGGGGCGGGAGGGCCCAGACAATGAGCAGTTCTTC. The whole variable domain, filled in from reference TRBV25-1 and TRBJ2-1, reads EADIYQTPRYLVIGTGKKITLECSQTMGHDKMYWYQQDPGMELHLIHYSYGVNSTEKGDLSSESTVSRIRTEHFPLTLESARPSHTSQYLCASSEFPGREGPDNEQFFGPGTRLTVL.

In this sample, this clonotype turned up a few times. The rearrangement uses TRBV4-2 and TRBJ2-7, with 16 bases matching TRBD2. The CDR3 runs to 17 residues. Per the germline V gene, CDR1 is LGHNA and CDR2 is YNFKEQ. J was trimmed by 9 bases and V by 4 bases; bases with no gene match: 12. The CDR3 nucleotides read TGTGCCAGCAGCCCCGAGGGACTAGCGGGAGGGATTGGGTCGCAGTACTTC. Translation gives CASSPEGLAGGIGSQYF.

Worth noting for this clonotype: A much larger clone lies one base from this, so it may be a read error. This chain connects TRBV27 to TRBJ2-1, with D possibly being TRBD1 (5 bases). Germline values: CDR1 MNHEY, CDR2 SMNVEV (reference sequence). With 5 bases removed from V and 3 bases from J, the gap between germline ends came to 20 bases. This CDR3 is built from 17 residues. The chain's CDR3 is CASSPIPGHSFYNEQFF. The CDR3 coding sequence is TGTGCCAGCAGTCCAATCCCAGGACACAGCTTCTACAATGAGCAGTTCTTC.

This clonotype was seen a few times. This chain links TRBV21-1 with TRBJ2-1; the DNA was not compared with TRBD2, the D call given in the table. TRBV21-1 is annotated as a pseudogene. The CDR3 covers 17 residues. CDR3 sequence (DNA): TGTGCCAGCAATCTAGCGGGGCAGGTCCGGTCCTACAATGAGCAGTTCTTC. Translation: CASNLAGQVRSYNEQFF.

This clonotype was seen many times. The V gene is TRBV7-9, the J gene TRBJ2-1, with 12 bases that match TRBD2. Per germline, CDR1 SEHNR and CDR2 FQNEAQ (reference sequence). V shed 4 bases, J shed 5 bases, and the junction held 6 bases outside the gene matches. This CDR3 has 16 amino acids. The DNA for the CDR3 is TGTGCCAGCAGCTCCTTGACTAGCGGGAGACACAATGAGCAGTTCTTC. Translating it yields CASSSLTSGRHNEQFF. Based on the CDR3 plus reference TRBV7-9 and TRBJ2-1, the full variable domain is DTGVSQNPRHKITKRGQNVTFRCDPISEHNRLYWYRQTLGQGPEFLTYFQNEAQLEKSRLLSDRFSAERPKGSFSTLEIQRTEQGDSAMYLCASSSLTSGRHNEQFFGPGTRLTVL.

This clonotype has just a few counts. No conserved phenylalanine or tryptophan is present at the end of the CDR3, so a read error is the likely explanation. This chain joins TRBV9 and TRBJ2-1; D perhaps matches TRBD1 (6 bases). The V end lost 6 bases, the J end lost 8 bases, and 24 bases lay between the germline ends. CDR3 size: 16 residues. CDR1 is SGDLS and CDR2 is YYNGEE in the germline V gene. CDR3 protein: CASTLTGSAGGDEQFL. The DNA for the CDR3 is TGTGCCAGCACCCTTACAGGGAGTGCAGGCGGCGATGAGCAGTTCCTC.

This clonotype counts as medium-sized. This rearrangement joins TRBV6-6 to TRBJ2-6; D gene uncertain. The germline gives CDR1 MNHNY, CDR2 SVGAGI (reference sequence). V dropped 0 bases and J dropped 0 bases, with 6 bases sitting between them. The CDR3 loop spans 16 amino acids. The CDR3 protein is CASSYSGNSGANVLTF. The CDR3, as DNA: TGTGCCAGCAGTTACTCCGGAAACTCTGGGGCCAACGTCCTGACTTTC.

This clonotype is judged medium-sized. The chain links TRBV12-5 to TRBJ2-1; D perhaps matches TRBD2 (6 bases). From germline, CDR1 is LGHNT and CDR2 FRNRAP. The CDR3 runs 15 residues. The V gene lost 5 bases and the J gene lost 5 bases, with 16 bases spanning the gap. CDR3 sequence: CASGPGAGTHNEQFF. CDR3 DNA: TGTGCTAGTGGTCCCGGGGCCGGGACTCACAATGAGCAGTTCTTC.